This T cell receptor beta chain originates from a study of blood T cell repertoires in COVID-19. The CDR3 is 14 amino acids. Germline V gives CDR1 MNHNY, CDR2 SVGAGI (reference sequence). J was trimmed by 5 bases and V by 6 bases; bases with no gene match: 8. Profiled with immunoSEQ multiplex PCR; TCRdb holds only in-frame clones, not every one. The table has some 48,000 clones, about 86% seen once. This receptor was identified in a woman of 80 years or more with acute or convalescent COVID-19. The chain is built from TRBV6-6 and TRBJ1-2, with 8 bases matching TRBD1. The specimen sequenced was peripheral blood. CDR3 region: CASRATGEGYGYTF. CDR3 DNA: TGTGCCAGCAGGGCGACAGGGGAAGGATATGGCTACACCTTC.